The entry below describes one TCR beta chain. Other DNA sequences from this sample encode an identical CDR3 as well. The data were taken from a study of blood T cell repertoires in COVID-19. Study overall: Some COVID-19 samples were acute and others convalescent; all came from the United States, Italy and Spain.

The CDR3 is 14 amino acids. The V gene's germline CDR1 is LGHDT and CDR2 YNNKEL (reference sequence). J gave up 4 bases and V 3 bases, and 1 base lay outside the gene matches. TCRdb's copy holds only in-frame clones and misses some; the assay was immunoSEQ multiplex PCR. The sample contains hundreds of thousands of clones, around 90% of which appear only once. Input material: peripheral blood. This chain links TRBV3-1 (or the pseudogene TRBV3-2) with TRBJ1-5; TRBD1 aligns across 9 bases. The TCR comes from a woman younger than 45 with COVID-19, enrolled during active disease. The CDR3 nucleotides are TGTGCCAGCAGCCAGGGACAGGGAAATCAGCCCCAGCATTTT. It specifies CASSQGQGNQPQHF.